Here is one T cell receptor beta chain with its context. This specimen belongs to a study of T cells after yellow fever vaccination. Study background: Fractions containing few cells were prepared with SMART-Seq v4 Ultra Low Input.

TCRdb reanalysed the 5' RACE reads using MiXCR and keeps one entry per CDR3 protein. Among hundreds of thousands of distinct CDR3 sequences, 9.5% to 13% were seen once, and the ten largest hold 18%. The sequenced sample was PBMCs, obtained on the day of the first yellow fever vaccination. The TCR comes from a man between 18 and 29 years old who received the YFV17D yellow fever vaccine.

CDR3 loop: CASSQVGINYGYTF. In nucleotides, the CDR3 is TGTGCCAGCAGCCAAGTAGGAATCAACTATGGCTACACCTTC. The genes are TRBV14 and TRBJ1-2; D gene ambiguous. V shed 1 base and J shed 2 bases, with 8 bases lying between them. Germline CDR1 is SGHDN and CDR2 is FVKESK. The CDR3 length is 14 residues. Full variable domain (remainder filled in from reference TRBV14 and TRBJ1-2): EAGVTQFPSHSVIEKGQTVTLRCDPISGHDNLYWYRRVMGKEIKFLLHFVKESKQDESGMPNNRFLAERTGGTYSTLKVQPAELEDSGVYFCASSQVGINYGYTFGSGTRLTVV.